The entry that follows covers one T cell receptor (beta chain) sequence. TCRdb keeps only in-frame clones here, not all; method: immunoSEQ multiplex PCR. The sample lists about 80,000 clones, about 90% occurring once. From germline, CDR1 is GTSNPN and CDR2 SVGIG (reference sequence). The ends were cut back, 0 bases at V and 7 bases at J, with 15 bases in the middle. The CDR3 consists of 14 residues. The data stem from a study of T cell changes during pregnancy in multiple sclerosis. The sequence came from a female donor with multiple sclerosis, enrolled in a pregnancy study. The chain recombines TRBV30 with TRBJ1-2; D is possibly TRBD1 (5 bases). The sample consisted of peripheral blood, taken before pregnancy. This CDR3 reads CAWSVRDSGTGYTF. CDR3 bases: TGTGCCTGGAGTGTACGGGACTCAGGGACTGGCTACACCTTC.